The clone carrying this TCR beta chain was counted a single time. The CDR3 extends over 13 amino acids. CDR1 is MNHGY and CDR2 is SAAAGT in the germline V gene. Trimming took 6 bases from V and 1 from J, leaving 9 bases between them. This specimen belongs to a study of preoperative IRX-2 immunotherapy in early breast cancer. Treatment meaning: preoperative locoregional IRX-2 cytokine immunotherapy. Preoperative locoregional IRX-2 cytokine immunotherapy was tested in the phase Ib source study. This table comes from immunoSEQ multiplex PCR, and its TCRdb copy is limited to in-frame clones, with some not included. Found here are roughly 34,000 clones, approximately 89% of them singletons; the top ten hold roughly 1.5%.

This sample comprised tumor tissue, obtained after IRX-2 immunotherapy. This receptor was taken from a human donor with breast cancer. V usage is TRBV6-8 and J usage is TRBJ1-1, with D possibly being TRBD1 (5 bases). The CDR3 sequence: CASRTQGNTEAFF. Written as DNA, the CDR3 is TGTGCCAGCAGGACCCAGGGGAACACTGAAGCTTTCTTT.